These 17 T cell receptor beta chains were sequenced from one sample in a study of cytomegalovirus exposure and HLA in healthy donors. Primers: 60 Vbeta forward and 13 Jbeta reverse. Libraries were prepared by immunoSEQ multiplex PCR; TCRdb keeps only in-frame clonotypes and omits some of them. The sample holds 240,000 or so clones; roughly 87% are singletons and the top ten take around 5.4%. The sequencing input was PBMCs. These receptors were taken from a woman between 40 and 50 years old in good health and CMV-seropositive.

This rearrangement joins TRBV7-9 to TRBJ2-1; D remains unclear. The V end was cut by 1 base, the J end by 7 bases, with 8 bases between. Looked up from germline, CDR1 is SEHNR and CDR2 is FQNEAQ (reference sequence). The CDR3 is made up of 13 amino acids. The CDR3 protein is CASSLGVTNEQFF. The CDR3 bases are TGTGCCAGCAGCTTAGGAGTGACAAATGAGCAGTTCTTC.

This clone was recorded only once. This chain links TRBV7-9 with TRBJ1-4; no clear D gene. The CDR3 extends over 14 amino acids. Trimming shortened V by 0 bases and J by 8 bases, and 10 bases separated the two germline ends. Germline V gene lookup returns CDR1 SEHNR and CDR2 FQNEAQ (reference sequence). The CDR3, as DNA: TGTGCCAGCAGCTTAGCTGAGGGATTCGAAAAACTGTTTTTT. This sequence encodes CASSLAEGFEKLFF.

This clone was seen a handful of times. The chain is built from TRBV27 and TRBJ1-5, with 7 bases matching TRBD1. Losses at the gene ends were 6 bases for V and 2 bases for J; bases not matched to a gene: 7. Germline V gene data show CDR1 as MNHEY and CDR2 as SMNVEV (reference sequence). The length of the CDR3 is 15 residues. The CDR3 loop is CASRKGAGGNQPQHF. The CDR3 DNA sequence: TGTGCCAGCAGAAAGGGGGCTGGTGGCAATCAGCCCCAGCATTTT.

The rearrangement links TRBV29-1 to TRBJ1-2, with TRBD1 matching 9 bases. The germline V gene encodes CDR1 SQVTM and CDR2 ANQGSEA. The CDR3 runs to 14 residues. After removal of 7 bases from V and 8 bases from J, the junction contained 14 bases not matched to a gene. This CDR3 is CSADWTGAYQGYTF. The CDR3, as DNA: TGCAGCGCTGACTGGACAGGGGCGTATCAAGGCTACACCTTC.

V and J are TRBV5-4 and TRBJ2-7, with D tentatively TRBD2 (6 bases). The V gene's germline CDR1 is SGHNT and CDR2 YYREEE (reference sequence). The CDR3 length is 12 residues. V was clipped by 2 bases and J by 4 bases, with 7 bases between them. CDR3 loop: CASSLGGYEQYF. In DNA form, the CDR3 reads TGTGCCAGCAGCTTAGGAGGGTACGAGCAGTACTTC. The variable domain in full, completed from reference TRBV5-4 and TRBJ2-7, reads ETGVTQSPTHLIKTRGQQVTLRCSSQSGHNTVSWYQQALGQGPQFIFQYYREEENGRGNFPPRFSGLQFPNYSSELNVNALELDDSALYLCASSLGGYEQYFGPGTRLTVT.

This chain links TRBV11-2 with TRBJ2-2; tentatively, D is TRBD2 (5 bases). The germline gives CDR1 SGHAT, CDR2 FQNNGV. There are 17 residues in the CDR3. Trimming shortened V by 2 bases and J by 9 bases, and 22 bases separated the two germline ends. The CDR3 sequence: CASSLRLPEREHRELFF. The CDR3 coding sequence is TGTGCCAGCAGCTTACGACTACCCGAAAGAGAACACCGGGAGCTGTTTTTT. The variable domain in full, with the rest retrieved from reference TRBV11-2 and TRBJ2-2, is EAGVAQSPRYKIIEKRQSVAFWCNPISGHATLYWYQQILGQGPKLLIQFQNNGVVDDSQLPKDRFSAERLKGVDSTLKIQPAKLEDSAVYLCASSLRLPEREHRELFFGEGSRLTVL.

This chain links TRBV7-2 with TRBJ2-1; 10 nucleotides line up with TRBD2. The junction had 4 bases not matched to a gene; V was cut back by 3 bases and J by 2 bases. This CDR3 spans 16 amino acids. CDR1 and CDR2 from the germline V gene are SGHTA and FQGNSA. CDR3 in amino acids: CASSLESGGAYNEQFF. The DNA for the CDR3 is TGTGCCAGCAGCTTGGAGAGCGGGGGGGCCTACAATGAGCAGTTCTTC.

This clone was seen just once. V and J are TRBV6-4 and TRBJ2-2; D not resolved. In germline, CDR1 is MRHNA, CDR2 SNTAGT. Trimming shortened V by 2 bases and J by 4 bases, and 5 bases separated the two germline ends. The CDR3 has 13 residues. CDR3 DNA sequence: TGTGCCAGCAGTGACATCGGCACCGGGGAGCTGTTTTTT. Its translation is CASSDIGTGELFF.

The chain combines TRBV5-4 with TRBJ1-1; no definite D call. The CDR3 covers 15 residues. Deletions cut 0 bases from V and 4 bases from J, with 13 bases between. Germline-derived CDR1 and CDR2 are SGHNT and YYREEE (reference sequence). CDR3: CASSLETPGSTEAFF. Here the CDR3 DNA reads TGTGCCAGCAGCTTGGAAACCCCCGGGAGCACTGAAGCTTTCTTT.

V gene TRBV11-2 combines with J gene TRBJ1-2; D is possibly TRBD1 (5 bases). The CDR3 loop spans 18 amino acids. Germline V gene data show CDR1 as SGHAT and CDR2 as FQNNGV. With 0 bases removed from V and 1 base from J, the gap between germline ends came to 18 bases. The DNA for the CDR3 is TGTGCCAGCAGCTTAGATCCCCGACCCAGGGTTGGTAACTATGGCTACACCTTC. Amino acids: CASSLDPRPRVGNYGYTF. The complete variable domain, with remaining parts taken from reference TRBV11-2 and TRBJ1-2, reads EAGVAQSPRYKIIEKRQSVAFWCNPISGHATLYWYQQILGQGPKLLIQFQNNGVVDDSQLPKDRFSAERLKGVDSTLKIQPAKLEDSAVYLCASSLDPRPRVGNYGYTFGSGTRLTVV.

For this clone: The sample carries other DNA sequences with the same CDR3. V usage is TRBV4-3 and J usage is TRBJ2-5, with a weak D call TRBD1 (7 bases). The CDR3 has 14 residues. Germline values: CDR1 LGHNA, CDR2 YSLEER. V was clipped by 0 bases and J by 5 bases, with 10 bases between them. CDR3 nucleotide sequence: TGCGCCAGCAGCCAAGACCCAGGGGGGGAGACCCAGTACTTC. It codes for CASSQDPGGETQYF.

A word on this clone: Additional DNA sequences in this sample encode the identical CDR3. The chain is built from TRBV7-2 and TRBJ1-2; the match to TRBD1 covers 7 bases. V lost 5 bases to trimming and J lost 4 bases; unmatched junction nucleotides: 4. There are 13 residues in the CDR3. Germline CDR1 SGHTA, CDR2 FQGNSA. CDR3 DNA: TGTGCCAGCAGCCTAGGGACAGTCTATGGCTACACCTTC. This encodes CASSLGTVYGYTF.

This chain joins TRBV6-6 and TRBJ1-1, with TRBD1 matching 7 bases. J lost 6 bases, V lost 2 bases, and 6 bases had no gene match. The CDR3 runs 14 residues. The germline CDR1 and CDR2 sequences are MNHNY and SVGAGI (reference sequence). DNA for the CDR3: TGTGCCAGCAGTTACCGACAGGGTTGGGCTGAAGCTTTCTTT. Protein: CASSYRQGWAEAFF.

This chain joins TRBV9 and TRBJ2-1, with D possibly TRBD2 on 5 matching bases. The CDR3 is 17 amino acids. Germline CDR1 reads SGDLS; CDR2 reads YYNGEE. V was clipped by 0 bases and J by 0 bases, with 13 bases between them. CDR3 loop: CASSVATAASSYNEQFF. CDR3 DNA sequence: TGTGCCAGCAGCGTAGCTACAGCGGCAAGCTCCTACAATGAGCAGTTCTTC.

V is TRBV28 and J is TRBJ2-7; TRBD1 is a possible D gene (6 bases). The CDR3 spans 13 residues. Trimming removed 2 bases at V and 3 bases at J, with 8 bases between. CDR1 is MDHEN, CDR2 SYDVKM, per germline. The CDR3 nucleotides read TGTGCCAGCAGTTTAACAGGGTTCTACGAGCAGTACTTC. It specifies CASSLTGFYEQYF.

The chain carries TRBV7-9 and TRBJ2-7, with 9 bases identical to TRBD2. Germline V gives CDR1 SEHNR, CDR2 FQNEAQ (reference sequence). This CDR3 is built from 15 residues. V trimming: 2 bases; J trimming: 6 bases; junction bases outside the gene matches: 8. CDR3 DNA: TGTGCCAGCAGCTTATTCGGCGGGGGGGCTGCCGAGCAGTACTTC. Translation gives CASSLFGGGAAEQYF.

The chain links TRBV13 to TRBJ1-4, with 7 positions matching TRBD1. The CDR3 has 13 amino acids. Germline V gene data show CDR1 as PRHDT and CDR2 as FYEKMQ (reference sequence). With 5 bases clipped from V and 8 bases from J, the junction kept 5 bases outside the gene matches. This CDR3 reads CASSPDRDEKLFF. The CDR3 DNA follows: TGTGCCAGCAGCCCCGACAGGGACGAAAAACTGTTTTTT.